Following are 32 T cell receptor beta chains from one sample sequenced in a study of monozygotic twins with cystic fibrosis. Generated by immunoSEQ multiplex PCR, the TCRdb table keeps only in-frame clones and is missing some. The sample yields some 25,000 clones, 95% to 97% seen once. Sequences were obtained from blood. These receptors all stem from a girl between 2 and 10 years old with cystic fibrosis.

The chain employs TRBV11-2 and TRBJ2-7; 12 nucleotides match TRBD2. The germline CDR1 and CDR2 sequences are SGHAT and FQNNGV. Trimming removed 5 bases from V and 6 bases from J; junction bases left unmatched: 8. The CDR3 runs 15 residues. The CDR3 sequence: CASSRPLAGGGEQYF. The CDR3 DNA sequence: TGTGCCAGCAGCCGCCCGCTAGCGGGAGGGGGCGAGCAGTACTTC.

The V gene is TRBV4-1, the J gene TRBJ2-5; D may be TRBD1 (6 bases). V gave up 4 bases and J gave up 3 bases, with 18 bases separating them. Germline V gene sequence: CDR1 MGHRA, CDR2 YSYEKL. The CDR3 sequence is 16 residues long. In DNA, the CDR3 is TGCGCCAGCAGCCTTCCGAGGGAAGGGGGTAAAGAGACCCAGTACTTC. This sequence encodes CASSLPREGGKETQYF.

The chain uses TRBV10-3 and TRBJ2-5, with 10 bases that match TRBD2. This CDR3 is built from 16 residues. After removal of 6 bases from V and 4 bases from J, the junction contained 11 bases not matched to a gene. Germline V CDR1 and CDR2: ENHRY, SYGVKD. The CDR3 loop is CAIRGESGRARETQYF. The CDR3, as DNA: TGTGCCATCAGAGGGGAAAGCGGGAGGGCGAGAGAGACCCAGTACTTC.

The gene calls are TRBV29-1 and TRBJ2-1; a possible D gene is TRBD1 (6 bases). CDR1 and CDR2 (germline): SQVTM, ANQGSEA. With 3 bases removed from V and 7 bases from J, the gap between germline ends came to 13 bases. The CDR3 loop spans 13 amino acids. The chain's CDR3 is CSVESRGVNEQFF. CDR3 in DNA: TGCAGCGTTGAGTCCAGGGGTGTAAATGAGCAGTTCTTC.

The V and J genes are TRBV14 and TRBJ2-5, with 8 bases fitting TRBD1. Per germline, CDR1 SGHDN and CDR2 FVKESK. The trim removed 3 bases at V and 5 bases at J, leaving 2 bases unmatched. The length of the CDR3 is 13 residues. This CDR3 reads CASSHRDRETQYF. The DNA of the CDR3 is TGTGCCAGCAGCCACCGGGACAGGGAGACCCAGTACTTC. The complete variable domain, with remaining parts taken from reference TRBV14 and TRBJ2-5, reads EAGVTQFPSHSVIEKGQTVTLRCDPISGHDNLYWYRRVMGKEIKFLLHFVKESKQDESGMPNNRFLAERTGGTYSTLKVQPAELEDSGVYFCASSHRDRETQYFGPGTRLLVL.

This clone was recorded only once. This chain links TRBV10-3 with TRBJ1-2; 8 nucleotides agree with TRBD1. The CDR3 consists of 14 residues. The ends lost 6 bases at V and 4 bases at J; junction bases unmatched: 7. Germline V gives CDR1 ENHRY, CDR2 SYGVKD. The CDR3 sequence: CAIRAGGSSYGYTF. CDR3 nucleotide sequence: TGTGCCATCAGGGCAGGGGGCTCGAGCTATGGCTACACCTTC.

The rearrangement links TRBV6-5 to TRBJ1-3, with D tentatively TRBD1 (5 bases). Germline V gene sequence: CDR1 MNHEY, CDR2 SVGAGI. The CDR3 loop spans 14 amino acids. With 7 bases removed from V and 0 bases from J, the gap between germline ends came to 10 bases. The CDR3 is CASTRDSSGNTIYF. The CDR3 nucleotides read TGTGCCAGCACGCGGGACTCCTCTGGAAACACCATATATTTT.

This chain joins TRBV27 and TRBJ1-5; tentative D call: TRBD1 (6 bases). This CDR3 spans 15 amino acids. The V gene's germline CDR1 is MNHEY and CDR2 SMNVEV (reference sequence). V was clipped by 2 bases and J by 6 bases, with 14 bases between them. This CDR3 reads CASSLIGGFGQPQHF. In DNA, the CDR3 is TGTGCCAGCAGTTTAATAGGGGGGTTCGGTCAGCCCCAGCATTTT.

The genes are TRBV5-4 and TRBJ2-2; D possibly uses TRBD1 or TRBD2 (5 bases each). V dropped 3 bases and J dropped 6 bases, with 9 bases sitting between them. Per the germline V gene, CDR1 is SGHNT and CDR2 is YYREEE (reference sequence). The CDR3 is made up of 13 amino acids. The CDR3 region is CASSSSGPGELFF. As DNA, the CDR3 is TGTGCCAGCAGCTCCTCGGGGCCCGGGGAGCTGTTTTTT.

V and J are TRBV7-2 and TRBJ1-3; no definite D call. This CDR3 spans 15 amino acids. Germline V gene sequence: CDR1 SGHTA, CDR2 FQGNSA. Trimming took 4 bases from V and 2 from J, leaving 12 bases between them. The CDR3 loop reads CASSSHSGAGNTIYF. In DNA, the CDR3 is TGTGCCAGCAGCTCTCACTCGGGAGCTGGAAACACCATATATTTT. Full variable domain (missing parts from reference TRBV7-2 and TRBJ1-3): GAGVSQSPSNKVTEKGKDVELRCDPISGHTALYWYRQSLGQGLEFLIYFQGNSAPDKSGLPSDRFSAERTGGSVSTLTIQRTQQEDSAVYLCASSSHSGAGNTIYFGEGSWLTVV.

For the CDR3, the DNA is TGTGCCAGCAGCTTAACGTGGGGACAGGTTGATTATAGCAATCAGCCCCAGCATTTT. It is translated as CASSLTWGQVDYSNQPQHF. The chain combines TRBV7-9 with TRBJ1-5; TRBD1 agrees at 8 bases. Germline lookup yields CDR1 SEHNR and CDR2 FQNEAQ (reference sequence). This CDR3 contains 19 residues. V gave up 2 bases and J gave up 0 bases; unmatched junction bases: 12.

The chain employs TRBV19 and TRBJ1-2; D perhaps matches TRBD1 (5 bases). V shed 3 bases and J shed 0 bases, with 14 bases lying between them. The CDR3 spans 16 residues. Germline loops: CDR1 LNHDA, CDR2 SQIVND (reference sequence). Written as DNA, the CDR3 is TGTGCCAGTAGTATGGTAGCAGGGCAAACTAACTATGGCTACACCTTC. This translates into CASSMVAGQTNYGYTF.

The chain is built from TRBV28 and TRBJ1-1; possibly TRBD1 for D (5 bases). The CDR3 is 12 amino acids. Trimming removed 3 bases from V and 3 bases from J, with 5 bases in between. Looked up from germline, CDR1 is MDHEN and CDR2 is SYDVKM. CDR3 sequence reads: CASSLGDTEAFF. The DNA of the CDR3 is TGTGCCAGCAGTTTGGGGGACACTGAAGCTTTCTTT.

This sequence joins TRBV4-1 and TRBJ2-1; TRBD2 agrees at 7 bases. Trimming took 3 bases from V and 3 from J; bases not matched to a gene: 5. Germline V gene sequence: CDR1 MGHRA, CDR2 YSYEKL. The CDR3 contains 15 residues. CDR3 sequence: CASSQRGRYYNEQFF. The DNA for the CDR3 is TGCGCCAGCAGCCAGCGCGGGAGATACTACAATGAGCAGTTCTTC.

Of note for this clone: At one boundary the junction diverges from the germline segment, which might be a read error. The chain employs TRBV11-1 and TRBJ2-3; TRBD2 is a possible D gene (5 bases). The CDR3 has 14 amino acids. CDR1 and CDR2 (germline): SGHAT, FQDESV (reference sequence). The CDR3 reads CASSLAVPTDTQYF. In DNA, the CDR3 is TGTGCCAGCAGCCTAGCAGTTCCCACAGATACGCAGTATTTT.

The V and J genes are TRBV7-9 and TRBJ2-7, with D perhaps given as TRBD1 or TRBD2 (5 bases each). Germline assignment: CDR1 SEHNR and CDR2 FQNEAQ (reference sequence). This CDR3 comprises 15 residues. V was shortened by 1 base and J by 3 bases, with 13 bases between the two germline ends. CDR3 in amino acids: CASSLGVVGDYEQYF. The CDR3 DNA reads TGTGCCAGCAGCTTAGGCGTGGTGGGGGACTACGAGCAGTACTTC.

The chain employs TRBV25-1 and TRBJ1-3; D is undetermined. V lost 3 bases and J 3 bases, leaving 9 bases between the germline ends. The CDR3 has 14 amino acids. The germline V gene has CDR1 MGHDK and CDR2 SYGVNS. In nucleotides, the CDR3 is TGTGCCAGCAGTGATGCGGGCAGTGGAAACACCATATATTTT. Protein sequence: CASSDAGSGNTIYF.

The chain links TRBV29-1 to TRBJ2-1; 9 nucleotides align to TRBD1. Germline CDR1 SQVTM, CDR2 ANQGSEA. Trimming at V came to 3 bases and at J to 4 bases, leaving 4 bases not matched to a gene. The CDR3 length is 14 residues. The CDR3 DNA follows: TGCAGCGTTGAGGGGACAGGGCGTTACAATGAGCAGTTCTTC. Translated: CSVEGTGRYNEQFF.

The chain couples TRBV2 to TRBJ1-2; D is undetermined. CDR1 and CDR2 (germline): SNHLY, FYNNEI. CDR3 length equals 13 residues. Between the trimmed V and J ends, which lost 5 bases and 1 base, there was a span of 8 bases. DNA for the CDR3: TGTGCCAGCAGTTACCTTAGTAACTATGGCTACACCTTC. Its protein is CASSYLSNYGYTF.

The V call is TRBV7-3, the J call TRBJ2-7; no definite D call. The CDR3 sequence is 13 residues long. The V end was cut by 5 bases, the J end by 2 bases, with 10 bases between. Looked up from germline, CDR1 is SGHTA and CDR2 is FQGTGA. As DNA, the CDR3 is TGTGCCAGCAGCCACGGCACTGCCTACGAGCAGTACTTC. It encodes CASSHGTAYEQYF.

The chain recombines TRBV6-5 with TRBJ1-2, with D perhaps matching TRBD1 (6 bases). Trimming took 0 bases from V and 6 from J, leaving 14 bases between them. CDR1 is MNHEY and CDR2 is SVGAGI in the germline V gene. The CDR3 extends over 15 amino acids. CDR3 sequence: CASSYSGGSLDGYTF. Here the CDR3 DNA reads TGTGCCAGCAGTTACTCAGGGGGGTCTTTGGATGGCTACACCTTC.

J is TRBJ2-1 and V is TRBV18, with 9 positions matching TRBD2. The CDR3 extends over 16 amino acids. Germline-derived CDR1 and CDR2 are KGHSH and LQKENI. V lost 1 base and J lost 9; bases outside the gene matches: 10. DNA for the CDR3: TGTGCCAGCTCACCACTTTTGTTTAGCGGGAGAGTTGAGCAGTTCTTC. This translates into CASSPLLFSGRVEQFF.

The DNA for the CDR3 is TGTGCCAGCAGTTTAGCCAGGGGTCGGGGCTACACCTTC. Its translation is CASSLARGRGYTF. The rearrangement uses TRBV27 and TRBJ1-2; possibly TRBD1 for D (6 bases). Per the germline V gene, CDR1 is MNHEY and CDR2 is SMNVEV (reference sequence). Trimming removed 2 bases from V and 8 bases from J, with 12 bases in between. This CDR3 has 13 residues.

The gene calls are TRBV7-2 and TRBJ2-5; D is uncertain. The V end was cut by 1 base, the J end by 2 bases, with 14 bases between. The CDR3 is 16 residues long. CDR1 and CDR2 (germline): SGHTA, FQGNSA. This CDR3 reads CASSLGLVLGQETQYF. The CDR3 DNA reads TGTGCCAGCAGCTTAGGTCTGGTTTTGGGTCAAGAGACCCAGTACTTC.

This chain uses TRBV15 with TRBJ1-4; 8 positions match TRBD1. Germline-derived CDR1 and CDR2 are LNHNV and YYDKDF (reference sequence). This CDR3 region has 18 residues. V gave up 0 bases and J gave up 8 bases; unmatched junction bases: 14. The CDR3 DNA is TGTGCCACCAGCAGAGATAGGGACAGGTTCAGAAGTCGGGAAAAACTGTTTTTT. Amino acids: CATSRDRDRFRSREKLFF. The variable domain in full, completed from reference TRBV15 and TRBJ1-4, reads DAMVIQNPRYQVTQFGKPVTLSCSQTLNHNVMYWYQQKSSQAPKLLFHYYDKDFNNEADTPDNFQSRRPNTSFCFLDIRSPGLGDTAMYLCATSRDRDRFRSREKLFFGSGTQLSVL.

The chain has TRBV5-4 and TRBJ2-7, with D maybe TRBD2 (6 bases). Trimming cost V 7 bases and J 2 bases, with 19 bases left between them. The CDR3 has 15 residues. CDR1 SGHNT and CDR2 YYREEE come from the germline V gene (reference sequence). The CDR3 here is CASSNPGLTAYEQYF. The DNA of the CDR3 is TGTGCCAGCTCGAATCCGGGACTTACAGCCTACGAGCAGTACTTC.

The chain employs TRBV18 and TRBJ1-5, with TRBD1 matching over 8 bases. CDR1 is KGHSH, CDR2 LQKENI, per germline. This CDR3 has 15 residues. Losses at the gene ends were 6 bases for V and 3 bases for J; bases not matched to a gene: 7. The CDR3 DNA reads TGTGCCAGCTCCCTAGGGGGACAGGTCAATCAGCCCCAGCATTTT. It translates to CASSLGGQVNQPQHF.

V is TRBV29-1 and J is TRBJ2-3, with D perhaps TRBD1 or TRBD2 (6 bases each). Germline-derived CDR1 and CDR2 are SQVTM and ANQGSEA. Trimming pared 4 bases from V and 6 bases from J, leaving 14 bases between. The CDR3 is 13 amino acids. CDR3 region: CSVGRDTRDTQYF. The CDR3 DNA is TGCAGCGTTGGGAGGGACACCCGGGATACGCAGTATTTT.

The rearrangement uses TRBV6-1 and TRBJ1-2; D uncertain. CDR3 length equals 11 residues. The V gene's germline CDR1 is MNHNS and CDR2 SASEGT. V lost 6 bases, J lost 3 bases, and 5 bases lay in between. CDR3: CASRADYGYTF. The CDR3, as DNA: TGTGCCAGCAGGGCAGACTATGGCTACACCTTC.

The chain couples TRBV30 to TRBJ2-5; D unresolved. Per germline, CDR1 GTSNPN and CDR2 SVGIG (reference sequence). This CDR3 comprises 10 residues. Trimming took 2 bases from V and 5 from J, leaving 3 bases between them. DNA of the CDR3: TGTGCCTGGAGTAGGGAGACCCAGTACTTC. It codes for CAWSRETQYF.

V gene TRBV6-1 combines with J gene TRBJ2-1; a weak D match, TRBD2 (5 bases). The V gene's germline CDR1 is MNHNS and CDR2 SASEGT. The germline V and J ends were trimmed by 6 bases and 3 bases, with 15 bases remaining between them. CDR3 length equals 15 residues. The CDR3 DNA reads as TGTGCCAGCAGCGTGAGCGGTCCTTTCTACAATGAGCAGTTCTTC. It specifies CASSVSGPFYNEQFF.

The chain has TRBV27 and TRBJ2-7; no clear D. The V and J ends lost 4 bases and 7 bases respectively, with 11 bases between them. The CDR3 runs 12 residues. Germline lookup yields CDR1 MNHEY and CDR2 SMNVEV (reference sequence). CDR3: CASSSALREQYF. The CDR3 bases are TGTGCCAGCAGTTCCGCCCTCCGGGAGCAGTACTTC.